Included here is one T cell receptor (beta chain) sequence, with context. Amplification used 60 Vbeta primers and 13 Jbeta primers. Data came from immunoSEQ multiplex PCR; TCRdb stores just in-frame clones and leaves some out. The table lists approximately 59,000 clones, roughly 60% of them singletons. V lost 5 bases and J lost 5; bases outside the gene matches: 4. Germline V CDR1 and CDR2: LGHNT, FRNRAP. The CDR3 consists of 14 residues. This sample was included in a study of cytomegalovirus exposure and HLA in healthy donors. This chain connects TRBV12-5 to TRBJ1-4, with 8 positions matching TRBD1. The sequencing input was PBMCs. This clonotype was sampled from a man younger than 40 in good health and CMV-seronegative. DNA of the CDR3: TGTGCTAGTGGTCCGGGACAGGTCAATGAAAAACTGTTTTTT. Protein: CASGPGQVNEKLFF.